This T cell receptor (beta chain) emerged from a study of identical twins. V trimming: 6 bases; J trimming: 8 bases; junction bases outside the gene matches: 10. Germline CDR1 SNHLY, CDR2 FYNNEI. There are 15 residues in the CDR3. TCRdb recomputed calls from the 5' RACE reads with MiXCR, one row per CDR3 protein. The sample carries 500,000 or so distinct CDR3 sequences, about 14% recorded once. The same specimen was also included in a second study, on yellow fever vaccine responses in identical twins.

The sequence derives from a woman aged 18-30 years in good health. The source material was CD4+ T cells sorted from blood. The rearrangement joins TRBV2 to TRBJ2-1; TRBD2 matches at 10 bases. CDR3 protein: CASRDFGLAVDEQFF. The CDR3 coding sequence is TGTGCCAGCAGGGACTTCGGACTAGCGGTCGATGAGCAGTTCTTC.